One sample yielded the 19 T cell receptor beta chains listed below, sequenced in a study of Tregs in tolerant kidney transplant recipients. Assay used: immunoSEQ multiplex PCR; TCRdb lists only in-frame clones, some missing. The repertoire holds some 69,000 clones, with 84% as singletons. Specimen: CD4+ T cells from blood. Receptors were obtained from a human donor in good health.

V gene TRBV7-2 combines with J gene TRBJ2-5, with 8 bases aligning to TRBD2. The J call is uncertain, as TRBJ2-7 better fits the DNA end. Germline V lookup: CDR1 SGHTA, CDR2 FQGNSA. The CDR3 has 17 residues. CDR3 amino acids: CASSLEGSGAVSYEQYF. Written as DNA, the CDR3 is TGTGCCAGCAGCTTAGAGGGTAGCGGGGCCGTTTCCTACGAGCAGTACTTC.

The genes are TRBV11-3 and TRBJ1-1, with TRBD1 identical over 7 bases. Germline CDR1 and CDR2: SGHNT and YENEEA. The CDR3 length is 16 residues. Losses at the gene ends were 7 bases for V and 4 bases for J; bases not matched to a gene: 15. The CDR3 loop is CASNRDSWAGTTEAFF. The CDR3 nucleotides read TGTGCCAGCAACAGGGACAGTTGGGCAGGGACCACTGAAGCTTTCTTT.

The chain links TRBV19 to TRBJ2-2, with 7 bases identical to TRBD1. Germline CDR1 is LNHDA and CDR2 is SQIVND (reference sequence). This CDR3 has 15 amino acids. J was trimmed by 5 bases and V by 5 bases; bases with no gene match: 8. The CDR3 nucleotides are TGTGCCAGTAGTCTACTCCTGGACAGGACCGGGGAGCTGTTTTTT. It encodes CASSLLLDRTGELFF.

V and J are TRBV19 and TRBJ2-5; 7 bases match TRBD1. CDR1 is LNHDA and CDR2 is SQIVND in the germline V gene (reference sequence). V trimming: 9 bases; J trimming: 13 bases; junction bases outside the gene matches: 11. The CDR3 has 11 amino acids. CDR3 sequence: CARGQGVHLYF. The CDR3 nucleotides are TGTGCCAGGGGGCAGGGGGTTCACCTGTACTTC. Together with reference TRBV19 and TRBJ2-5, the CDR3 gives the full variable domain: DGGITQSPKYLFRKEGQNVTLSCEQNLNHDAMYWYRQDPGQGLRLIYYSQIVNDFQKGDIAEGYSVSREKKESFPLTVTSAQKNPTAFYLCARGQGVHLYFGPGTRLLVL.

This sequence joins TRBV11-2 and TRBJ1-6; D is unresolved. The CDR3 length is 14 residues. The germline V gene has CDR1 SGHAT and CDR2 FQNNGV. V dropped 1 base and J dropped 11 bases, with 12 bases sitting between them. The chain's CDR3 is CASSLGEGMAPLHF. The CDR3 DNA is TGTGCCAGCAGCTTAGGTGAGGGTATGGCACCCCTCCACTTT.

This clone was seen only once. The chain combines TRBV2 with TRBJ2-7, with 9 positions matching TRBD1. Germline CDR1 reads SNHLY; CDR2 reads FYNNEI. The V and J ends lost 8 bases and 3 bases, in that order; junction bases with no gene match: 11. The CDR3 sequence is 15 residues long. The CDR3 DNA sequence: TGTGCCAGCCTGATCACAGGGGGCCCAATCTACGAGCAGTACTTC. Translated: CASLITGGPIYEQYF.

A word on this clone: Other DNA sequences in this specimen translate into the identical CDR3. V is TRBV7-2 and J is TRBJ1-2; possible D gene TRBD1, 5 bases. V was shortened by 1 base and J by 4 bases, with 7 bases between the two germline ends. CDR1 and CDR2 (germline): SGHTA, FQGNSA. This CDR3 has 13 amino acids. The CDR3 loop is CASSLDRSYGYTF. The CDR3 nucleotides are TGTGCCAGCAGCTTAGACAGGTCCTATGGCTACACCTTC.

This chain links TRBV19 with TRBJ2-3; the D is unclear. This CDR3 is built from 13 residues. Germline V gene data show CDR1 as LNHDA and CDR2 as SQIVND (reference sequence). V gave up 6 bases and J gave up 1 base, with 8 bases separating them. CDR3 protein: CASSTGRTDTQYF. As DNA, the CDR3 is TGTGCCAGTAGCACCGGCCGCACAGATACGCAGTATTTT.

The chain employs TRBV7-9 and TRBJ1-2; tentatively, D is TRBD1 (6 bases). V was shortened by 2 bases and J by 4 bases, with 8 bases between the two germline ends. Per the germline V gene, CDR1 is SEHNR and CDR2 is FQNEAQ (reference sequence). The CDR3 contains 13 residues. CDR3 in DNA: TGTGCCAGCAGCTTATTAGGGGGCTATGGCTACACCTTC. Residues: CASSLLGGYGYTF.

This chain uses TRBV14 with TRBJ2-7; 10 bases are a match to TRBD2. The V gene end was trimmed by 2 bases and the J gene end by 4 bases; junction bases not matched to a gene: 5. The V gene's germline CDR1 is SGHDN and CDR2 FVKESK. This CDR3 has 15 residues. The CDR3, as DNA: TGTGCCAGCAGCCAAATCGGACTAGCGGATTACGAGCAGTACTTC. It translates to CASSQIGLADYEQYF.

In this sample, this clone turned up a few times. The chain carries TRBV7-8 and TRBJ1-2, with D perhaps TRBD1 (5 bases). Germline V gene lookup returns CDR1 SGHVS and CDR2 FQNEAQ. The CDR3 contains 12 residues. The V gene lost 5 bases and the J gene lost 3 bases, with 7 bases spanning the gap. The CDR3 region has the DNA TGTGCCAGCAGCCCGGGGGACTATGGCTACACCTTC. It encodes CASSPGDYGYTF.

The chain employs TRBV5-1 and TRBJ2-2; D might be TRBD1 (6 bases). Trimming cost V 4 bases and J 6 bases, with 13 bases left between them. Germline CDR1 SGHRS, CDR2 YFSETQ. The CDR3 sequence is 14 residues long. The CDR3 loop is CASSPPGQSGELFF. CDR3 DNA: TGCGCCAGCAGCCCTCCCGGACAGTCCGGGGAGCTGTTTTTT.

The rearrangement uses TRBV27 and TRBJ1-1; TRBD1 agrees at 9 bases. CDR3 length: 13 residues. Germline lookup yields CDR1 MNHEY and CDR2 SMNVEV (reference sequence). V shed 3 bases, J shed 10 bases, and the junction held 6 bases outside the gene matches. CDR3 in amino acids: CASSFGTGLLAFF. For the CDR3, the DNA is TGTGCCAGCAGTTTCGGGACAGGGCTGCTAGCTTTCTTT.

The genes are TRBV19 and TRBJ1-2, with D possibly matching TRBD1 (5 bases). From germline, CDR1 is LNHDA and CDR2 SQIVND (reference sequence). The length of the CDR3 is 16 residues. The V end lost 5 bases, the J end lost 1 base, and 17 bases lay between the germline ends. CDR3 residues: CASSPATGPNNYGYTF. DNA for the CDR3: TGTGCCAGTAGTCCCGCTACGGGGCCGAATAACTATGGCTACACCTTC.

Details on this clone: Other DNA sequences within the sample encode an identical CDR3. J is TRBJ2-1 and V is TRBV12-5; the D is unclear. Germline assignment: CDR1 LGHNT and CDR2 FRNRAP. The CDR3 is 12 residues long. Trimming removed 0 bases from V and 6 bases from J, with 3 bases in between. DNA of the CDR3: TGTGCTAGTGGTTTGGTACGCAATGAGCAGTTCTTC. Protein product: CASGLVRNEQFF.

The V call is TRBV6-1, the J call TRBJ2-2; no clear D gene. Germline V gene data show CDR1 as MNHNS and CDR2 as SASEGT. The CDR3 length is 14 residues. Trimming took 6 bases from V and 0 from J, leaving 8 bases between them. CDR3 nucleotide sequence: TGTGCCAGCAGCCTCCCACCGAACACCGGGGAGCTGTTTTTT. Its protein product is CASSLPPNTGELFF.

The J gene is TRBJ1-5, the V gene TRBV27; TRBD1 is a possible D gene (6 bases). V lost 5 bases and J 9 bases, leaving 20 bases between the germline ends. CDR1 is MNHEY, CDR2 SMNVEV, per germline (reference sequence). The CDR3 consists of 15 residues. CDR3 in amino acids: CASSPNQGIRWPQHF. CDR3 nucleotide sequence: TGTGCCAGCAGTCCCAATCAGGGGATACGATGGCCCCAGCATTTT.

This chain joins TRBV6-1 and TRBJ1-2; D is perhaps TRBD1 (6 bases). This CDR3 region has 14 residues. Germline CDR1 is MNHNS and CDR2 is SASEGT. V lost 3 bases and J lost 7, with 15 bases in between. CDR3 in DNA: TGTGCCAGCAGTGATCTCAGGGGTTTCGGTGGCTACACCTTC. Protein: CASSDLRGFGGYTF.

This clone has just one count. The chain joins TRBV5-3 to TRBJ1-3; 7 bases fit TRBD1. TRBV5-3 is labeled an ORF, and its function is uncertain. This CDR3 has 16 amino acids. The trim removed 4 bases at V and 0 bases at J, leaving 7 bases unmatched. DNA of the CDR3: TGTGCCAGAAGCCTACCCGGGGACAGCTCTGGAAACACCATATATTTT. As protein: CARSLPGDSSGNTIYF.